This paragraph covers one T cell receptor (beta chain) sequence. These data are taken from a study of technical replicates of blood from several donors. Here immunoSEQ multiplex PCR was the method, and the copy in TCRdb shows in-frame clones only, minus some. The data contain fewer than 85,000 clones, 94% of them singletons. J was trimmed by 6 bases and V by 7 bases; bases with no gene match: 7. The CDR3 totals 14 residues. Germline CDR1 and CDR2: LGHNT and FRNRAP. The sequenced sample consisted of T cells isolated from PBMCs. This chain links TRBV12-5 with TRBJ1-5; 9 bases match TRBD1. The TCR originated in a human donor in good health. The CDR3 nucleotides read TGTGCTAGTGCCATGGGACAGGGTCGTCAGCCCCAGCATTTT. Its translation: CASAMGQGRQPQHF.